This T cell receptor beta chain appears in the sequencing data of a study of blood T cell repertoires in COVID-19. Study-wide context: In each case, the material was cDNA or gDNA derived from T cells, B-cell-depleted T cells, or PBMCs.

Clinical history reported by participants formed the basis on which cohorts were assigned. The CDR3 spans 15 residues. Germline loops: CDR1 SGHRS, CDR2 YFSETQ. The V gene end was trimmed by 2 bases and the J gene end by 9 bases; junction bases not matched to a gene: 9. Per the study methods: Amplification with reference gene primers provided the estimates of nucleated cell counts. Profiling relied on immunoSEQ multiplex PCR, and the TCRdb table lists in-frame clones only, not all of them. V and J calls and clone size are those listed in that table; D and trimming were worked out from the DNA. Of about 250,000 clones in the sample, 85% to 90% were seen once.

The specimen sequenced was PBMCs or T cells enriched from blood (not recorded which). This chain connects TRBV5-1 to TRBJ2-7, with 12 bases lining up with TRBD2. The TCR was taken from a woman in her late teens or twenties who had recovered from COVID-19. In DNA form, the CDR3 reads TGCGCCAGCAGCTTTGACGGACTAGCGGGGAAGGGGCAGTACTTC. Residues: CASSFDGLAGKGQYF.